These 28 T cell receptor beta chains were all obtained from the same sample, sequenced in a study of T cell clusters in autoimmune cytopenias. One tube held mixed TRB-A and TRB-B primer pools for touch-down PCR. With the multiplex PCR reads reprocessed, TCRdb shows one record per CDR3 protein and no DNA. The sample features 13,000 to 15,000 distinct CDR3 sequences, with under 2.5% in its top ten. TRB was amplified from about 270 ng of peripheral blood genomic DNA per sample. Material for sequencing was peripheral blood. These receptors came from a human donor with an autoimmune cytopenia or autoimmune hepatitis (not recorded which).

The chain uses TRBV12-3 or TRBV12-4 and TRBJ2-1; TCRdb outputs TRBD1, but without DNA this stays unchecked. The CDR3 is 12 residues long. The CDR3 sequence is CASRDPAGTELF.

The CDR3 loop is CASRRGGQGGRTDTQYF. The chain couples TRBV27 to TRBJ2-3; as DNA is missing, the TRBD1 call by TCRdb cannot be tested. This CDR3 has 17 amino acids. Germline V gene sequence: CDR1 MNHEY, CDR2 SMNVEV (reference sequence).

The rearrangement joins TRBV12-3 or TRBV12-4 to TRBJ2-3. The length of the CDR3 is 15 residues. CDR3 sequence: CASRLDRTSTDTQYF.

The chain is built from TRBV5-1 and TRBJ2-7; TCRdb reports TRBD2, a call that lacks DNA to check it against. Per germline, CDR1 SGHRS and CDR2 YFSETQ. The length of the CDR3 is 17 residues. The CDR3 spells CASSFNFLAGGPTEQYF.

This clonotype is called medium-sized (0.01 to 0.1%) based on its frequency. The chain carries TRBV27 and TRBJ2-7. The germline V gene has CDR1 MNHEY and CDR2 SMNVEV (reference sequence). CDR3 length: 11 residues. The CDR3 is CASSFGYEQYF.

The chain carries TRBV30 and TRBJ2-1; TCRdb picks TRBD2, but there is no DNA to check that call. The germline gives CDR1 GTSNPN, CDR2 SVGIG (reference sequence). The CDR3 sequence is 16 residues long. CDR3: CAWGSREGLSYNEQFF. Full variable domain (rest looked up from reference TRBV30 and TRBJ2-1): SQTIHQWPATLVQPVGSPLSLECTVEGTSNPNLYWYRQAAGRGLQLLFYSVGIGQISSEVPQNLSASRPQDRQFILSSKKLLLSDSGFYLCAWGSREGLSYNEQFFGPGTRLTVL.

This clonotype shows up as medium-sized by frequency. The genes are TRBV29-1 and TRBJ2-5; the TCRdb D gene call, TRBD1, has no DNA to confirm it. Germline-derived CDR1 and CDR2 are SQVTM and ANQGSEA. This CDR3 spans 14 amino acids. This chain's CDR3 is CSVGAGPPGETQYF.

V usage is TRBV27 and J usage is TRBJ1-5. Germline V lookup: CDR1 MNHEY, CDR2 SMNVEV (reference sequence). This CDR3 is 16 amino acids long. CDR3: CASSLLAGGLGQPQHF.

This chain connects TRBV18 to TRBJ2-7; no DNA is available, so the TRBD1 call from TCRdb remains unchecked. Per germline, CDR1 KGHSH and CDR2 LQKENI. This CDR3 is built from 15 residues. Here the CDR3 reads CASSDRGHPSYEQYF.

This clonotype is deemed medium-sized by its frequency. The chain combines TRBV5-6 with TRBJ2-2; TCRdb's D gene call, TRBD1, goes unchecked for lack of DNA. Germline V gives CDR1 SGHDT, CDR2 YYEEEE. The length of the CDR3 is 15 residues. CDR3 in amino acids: CASSLMGGGTGELFF.

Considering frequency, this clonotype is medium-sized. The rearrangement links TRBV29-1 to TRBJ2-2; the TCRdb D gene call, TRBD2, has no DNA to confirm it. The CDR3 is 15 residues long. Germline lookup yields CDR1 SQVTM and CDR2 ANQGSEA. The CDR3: CSARTSGSETGELFF.

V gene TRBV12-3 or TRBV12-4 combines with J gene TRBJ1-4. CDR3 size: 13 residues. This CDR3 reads CASSFRENEKLFF.

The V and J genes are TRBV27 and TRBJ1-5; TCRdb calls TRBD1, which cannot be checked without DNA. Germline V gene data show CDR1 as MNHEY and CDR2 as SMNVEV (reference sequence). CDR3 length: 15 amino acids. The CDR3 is CASSNRDRANQPQHF.

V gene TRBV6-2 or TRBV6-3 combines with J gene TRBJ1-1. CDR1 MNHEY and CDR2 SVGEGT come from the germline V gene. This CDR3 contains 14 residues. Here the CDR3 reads CASSSTLRWTEAFF.

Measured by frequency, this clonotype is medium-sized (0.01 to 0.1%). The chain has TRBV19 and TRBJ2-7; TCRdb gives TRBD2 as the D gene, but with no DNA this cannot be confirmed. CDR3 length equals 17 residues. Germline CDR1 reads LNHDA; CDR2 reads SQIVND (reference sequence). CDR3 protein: CASSPTRLAVSIPEQYF. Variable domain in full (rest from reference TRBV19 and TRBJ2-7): DGGITQSPKYLFRKEGQNVTLSCEQNLNHDAMYWYRQDPGQGLRLIYYSQIVNDFQKGDIAEGYSVSREKKESFPLTVTSAQKNPTAFYLCASSPTRLAVSIPEQYFGPGTRLTVT.

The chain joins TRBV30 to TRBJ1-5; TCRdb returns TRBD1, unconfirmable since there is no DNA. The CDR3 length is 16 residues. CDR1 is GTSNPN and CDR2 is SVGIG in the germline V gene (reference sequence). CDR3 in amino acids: CAWSVGGSLSNQPQHF.

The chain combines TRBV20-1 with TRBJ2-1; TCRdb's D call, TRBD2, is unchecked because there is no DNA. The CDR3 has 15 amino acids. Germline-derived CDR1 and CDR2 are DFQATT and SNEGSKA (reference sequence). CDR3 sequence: CSAYPGLADYNEQFF.

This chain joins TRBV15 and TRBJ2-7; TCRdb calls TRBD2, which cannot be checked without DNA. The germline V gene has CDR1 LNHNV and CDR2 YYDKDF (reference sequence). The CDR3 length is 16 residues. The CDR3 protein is CATSTRTGTPLGEQYF. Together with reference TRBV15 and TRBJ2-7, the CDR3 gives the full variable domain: DAMVIQNPRYQVTQFGKPVTLSCSQTLNHNVMYWYQQKSSQAPKLLFHYYDKDFNNEADTPDNFQSRRPNTSFCFLDIRSPGLGDTAMYLCATSTRTGTPLGEQYFGPGTRLTVT.

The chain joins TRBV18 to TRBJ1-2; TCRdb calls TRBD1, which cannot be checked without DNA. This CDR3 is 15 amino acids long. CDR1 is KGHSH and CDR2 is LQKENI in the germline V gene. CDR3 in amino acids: CASSASTGPNYGYTF.

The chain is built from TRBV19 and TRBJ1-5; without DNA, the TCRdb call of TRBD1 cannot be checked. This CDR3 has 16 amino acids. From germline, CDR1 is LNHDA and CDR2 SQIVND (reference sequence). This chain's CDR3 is CASSIGGTGGNQPQHF.

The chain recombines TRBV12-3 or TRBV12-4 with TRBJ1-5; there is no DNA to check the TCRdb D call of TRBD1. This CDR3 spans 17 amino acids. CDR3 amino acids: CASSRDMGGNSNQPQHF.

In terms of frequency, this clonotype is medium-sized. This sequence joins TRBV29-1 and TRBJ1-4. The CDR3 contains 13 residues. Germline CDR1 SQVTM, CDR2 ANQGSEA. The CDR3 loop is CSVEDRQGEKLFF.

CDR3 residues: CASRSFGNTIYF. The chain employs TRBV6-1 and TRBJ1-3. CDR3 length: 12 residues. Per germline, CDR1 MNHNS and CDR2 SASEGT.

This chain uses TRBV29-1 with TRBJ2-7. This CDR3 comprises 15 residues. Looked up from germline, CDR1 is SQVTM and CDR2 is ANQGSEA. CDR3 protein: CSVEGLVGSSYEQYF.

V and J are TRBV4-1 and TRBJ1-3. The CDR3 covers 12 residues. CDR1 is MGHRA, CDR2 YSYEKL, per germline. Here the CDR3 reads CASSQEGNTIYF.

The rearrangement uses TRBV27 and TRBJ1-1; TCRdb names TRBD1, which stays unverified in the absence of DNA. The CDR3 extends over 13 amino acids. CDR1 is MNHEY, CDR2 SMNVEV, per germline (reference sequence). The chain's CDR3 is CASSLGGNTEAFF.

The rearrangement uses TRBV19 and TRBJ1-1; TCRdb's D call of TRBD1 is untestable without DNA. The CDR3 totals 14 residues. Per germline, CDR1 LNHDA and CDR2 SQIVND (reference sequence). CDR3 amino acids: CASSKRGVNTEAFF.

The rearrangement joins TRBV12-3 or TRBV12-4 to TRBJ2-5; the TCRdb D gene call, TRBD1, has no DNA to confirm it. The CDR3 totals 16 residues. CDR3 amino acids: CASSSLRGGRQETQYF.